This record concerns one T cell receptor beta chain sequence. Its antigen remains unidentified. V was clipped by 5 bases and J by 2 bases, with 20 bases between them. Germline V gene lookup returns CDR1 MDHEN and CDR2 SYDVKM. The CDR3 is 17 amino acids. Sequencing used immunoSEQ multiplex PCR; TCRdb keeps in-frame clones, though not all of them. Counted here are 9,000 to 10,000 clones, less than 90% occurring once; the ten biggest clones make up about 5.2%. Processing of graft tissue released intraepithelial and lamina propria lymphocytes. These data belong to a study of graft-versus-host responses after intestinal transplantation. Study information: Recipients were all induced with anti-thymocyte globulin, then given tacrolimus and steroids for about three years. General observations from the study: Allografts of patients with graft-donor T cell macrochimerism showed high graft-versus-host to host-versus-graft clone ratios. HvG clone declines early post-transplant were associated with peak circulating GvH levels.

The chain has TRBV28 and TRBJ2-3; D is possibly TRBD1 or TRBD2 (5 bases each). The material sequenced was ileum tissue, taken roughly 710 days after intestinal transplantation. The receptor was derived from a human patient who received an intestinal transplant, so some T cells may come from the graft donor. The CDR3 coding sequence is TGTGCCAGCAGTCCCCAGGGACCAAAAATTTTCACAGATACGCAGTATTTT. Its protein is CASSPQGPKIFTDTQYF.